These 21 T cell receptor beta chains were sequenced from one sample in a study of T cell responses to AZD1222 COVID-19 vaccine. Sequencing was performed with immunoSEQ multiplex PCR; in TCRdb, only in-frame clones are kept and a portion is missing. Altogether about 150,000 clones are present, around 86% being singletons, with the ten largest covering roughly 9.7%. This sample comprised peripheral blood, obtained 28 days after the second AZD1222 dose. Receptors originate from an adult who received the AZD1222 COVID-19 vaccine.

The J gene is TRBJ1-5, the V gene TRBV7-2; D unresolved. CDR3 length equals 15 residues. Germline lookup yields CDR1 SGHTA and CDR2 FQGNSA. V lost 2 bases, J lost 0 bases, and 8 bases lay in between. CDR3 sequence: CASSLTADSNQPQHF. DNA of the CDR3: TGTGCCAGCAGCTTAACCGCCGATAGCAATCAGCCCCAGCATTTT.

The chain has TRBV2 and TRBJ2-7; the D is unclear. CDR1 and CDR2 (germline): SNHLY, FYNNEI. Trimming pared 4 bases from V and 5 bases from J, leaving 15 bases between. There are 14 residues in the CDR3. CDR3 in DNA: TGTGCCAGCAGTGGGAGCACCGTGGGGAACGAGCAGTACTTC. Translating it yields CASSGSTVGNEQYF.

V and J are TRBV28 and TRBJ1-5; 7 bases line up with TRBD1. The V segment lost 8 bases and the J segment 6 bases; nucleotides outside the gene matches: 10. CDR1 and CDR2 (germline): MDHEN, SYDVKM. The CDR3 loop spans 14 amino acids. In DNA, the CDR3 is TGTGCCAGCTACGGGAGGGGGCGTTTTCAGCCCCAGCATTTT. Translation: CASYGRGRFQPQHF.

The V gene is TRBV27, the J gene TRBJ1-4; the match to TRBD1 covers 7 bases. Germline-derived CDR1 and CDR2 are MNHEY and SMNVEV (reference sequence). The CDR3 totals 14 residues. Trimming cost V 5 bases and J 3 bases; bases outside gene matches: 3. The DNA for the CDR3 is TGTGCCAGCAGTACGGGGACAGCTAATGAAAAACTGTTTTTT. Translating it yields CASSTGTANEKLFF.

CDR3 in amino acids: CASSSPTGTSTDTQYF. CDR3 in DNA: TGTGCCAGCAGTTCCCCGACAGGGACTAGCACAGATACGCAGTATTTT. The chain uses TRBV6-5 and TRBJ2-3, with a tentative D call TRBD1 (7 bases). CDR1 MNHEY and CDR2 SVGAGI come from the germline V gene. Trimming removed 4 bases at V and 0 bases at J, with 14 bases between. The CDR3 is 16 residues long.

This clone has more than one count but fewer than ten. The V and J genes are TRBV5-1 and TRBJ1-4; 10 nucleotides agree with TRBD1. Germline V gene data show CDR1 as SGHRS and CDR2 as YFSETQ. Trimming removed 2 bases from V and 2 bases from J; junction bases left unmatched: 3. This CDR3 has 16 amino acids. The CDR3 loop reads CASSFGTGVTNEKLFF. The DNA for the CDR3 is TGCGCCAGCAGCTTCGGGACAGGGGTTACTAATGAAAAACTGTTTTTT.

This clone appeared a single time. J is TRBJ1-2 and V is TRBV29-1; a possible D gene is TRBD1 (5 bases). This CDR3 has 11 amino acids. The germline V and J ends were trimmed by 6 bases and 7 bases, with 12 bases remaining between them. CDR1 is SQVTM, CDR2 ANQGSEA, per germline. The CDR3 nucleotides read TGCAGCGTCCAGGGTAGAGGTGGCTACACCTTC. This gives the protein CSVQGRGGYTF.

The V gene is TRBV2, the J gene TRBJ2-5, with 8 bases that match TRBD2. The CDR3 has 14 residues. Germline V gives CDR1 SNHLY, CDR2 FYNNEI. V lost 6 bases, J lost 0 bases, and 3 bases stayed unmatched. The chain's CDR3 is CASRWTSHQETQYF. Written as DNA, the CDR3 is TGTGCCAGCAGGTGGACTAGCCACCAAGAGACCCAGTACTTC. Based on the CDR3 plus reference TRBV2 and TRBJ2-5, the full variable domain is EPEVTQTPSHQVTQMGQEVILRCVPISNHLYFYWYRQILGQKVEFLVSFYNNEISEKSEIFDDQFSVERPDGSNFTLKIRSTKLEDSAMYFCASRWTSHQETQYFGPGTRLLVL.

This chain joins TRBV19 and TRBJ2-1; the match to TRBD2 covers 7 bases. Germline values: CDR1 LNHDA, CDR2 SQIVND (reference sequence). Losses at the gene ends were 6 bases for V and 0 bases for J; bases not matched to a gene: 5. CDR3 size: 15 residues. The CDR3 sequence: CASRTSVLSYNEQFF. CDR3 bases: TGTGCCAGTAGAACTAGCGTCCTCTCCTACAATGAGCAGTTCTTC.

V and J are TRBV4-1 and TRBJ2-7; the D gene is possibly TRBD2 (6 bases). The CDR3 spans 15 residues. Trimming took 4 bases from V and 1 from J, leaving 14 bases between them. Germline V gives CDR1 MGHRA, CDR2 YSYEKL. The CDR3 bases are TGCGCCAGCAGCCCCTCCGGGACTCGGTCCTACGAGCAGTACTTC. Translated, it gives CASSPSGTRSYEQYF.

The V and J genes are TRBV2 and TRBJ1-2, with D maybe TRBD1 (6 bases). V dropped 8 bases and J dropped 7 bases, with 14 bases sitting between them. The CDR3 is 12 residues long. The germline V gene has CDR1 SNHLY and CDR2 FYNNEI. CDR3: CASSEGGGGYTF. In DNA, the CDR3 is TGTGCCAGCTCGGAGGGGGGTGGTGGCTACACCTTC.

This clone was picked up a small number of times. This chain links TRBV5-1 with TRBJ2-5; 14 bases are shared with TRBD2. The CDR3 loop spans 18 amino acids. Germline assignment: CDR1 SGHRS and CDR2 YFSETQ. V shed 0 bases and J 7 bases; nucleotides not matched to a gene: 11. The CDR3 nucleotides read TGCGCCAGCAGCTTGGAAGGGACTAGCGGGAGTCGGGTCGGGACCCAGTACTTC. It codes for CASSLEGTSGSRVGTQYF.

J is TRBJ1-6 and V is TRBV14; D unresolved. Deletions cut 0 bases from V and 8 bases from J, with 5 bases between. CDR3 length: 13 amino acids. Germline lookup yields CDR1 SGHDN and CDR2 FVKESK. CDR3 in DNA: TGTGCCAGCAGCCAAGATCTCCATTCACCCCTCCACTTT. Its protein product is CASSQDLHSPLHF.

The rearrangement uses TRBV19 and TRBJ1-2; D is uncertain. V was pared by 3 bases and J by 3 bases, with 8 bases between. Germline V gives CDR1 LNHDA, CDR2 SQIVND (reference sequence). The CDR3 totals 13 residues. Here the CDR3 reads CASSIDTYYGYTF. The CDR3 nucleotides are TGTGCCAGTAGTATCGACACCTACTATGGCTACACCTTC.

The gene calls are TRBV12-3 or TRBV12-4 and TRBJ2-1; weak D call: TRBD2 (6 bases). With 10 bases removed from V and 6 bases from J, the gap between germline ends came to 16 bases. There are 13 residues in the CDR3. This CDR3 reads CANEGRSGNEQFF. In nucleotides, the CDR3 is TGTGCCAACGAAGGGAGGAGCGGCAATGAGCAGTTCTTC.

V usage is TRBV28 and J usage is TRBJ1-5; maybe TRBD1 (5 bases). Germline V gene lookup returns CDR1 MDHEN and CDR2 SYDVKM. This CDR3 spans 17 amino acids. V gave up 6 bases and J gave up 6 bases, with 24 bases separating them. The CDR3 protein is CASSPLPGPPRGQPQHF. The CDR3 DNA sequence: TGTGCCAGCAGCCCCTTACCGGGACCCCCTAGGGGTCAGCCCCAGCATTTT. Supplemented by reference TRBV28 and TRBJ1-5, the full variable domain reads DVKVTQSSRYLVKRTGEKVFLECVQDMDHENMFWYRQDPGLGLRLIYFSYDVKMKEKGDIPEGYSVSREKKERFSLILESASTNQTSMYLCASSPLPGPPRGQPQHFGDGTRLSIL.

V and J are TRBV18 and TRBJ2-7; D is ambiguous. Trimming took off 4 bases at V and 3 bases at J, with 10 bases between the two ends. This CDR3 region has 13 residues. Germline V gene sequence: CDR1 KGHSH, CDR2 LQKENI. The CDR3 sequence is CASSLRSGYEQYF. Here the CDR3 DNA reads TGTGCCAGCTCACTACGGTCAGGCTACGAGCAGTACTTC. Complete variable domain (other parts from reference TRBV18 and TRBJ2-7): NAGVMQNPRHLVRRRGQEARLRCSPMKGHSHVYWYRQLPEEGLKFMVYLQKENIIDESGMPKERFSAEFPKEGPSILRIQQVVRGDSAAYFCASSLRSGYEQYFGPGTRLTVT.

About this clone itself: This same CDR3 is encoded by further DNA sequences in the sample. In nucleotides, the CDR3 is TGTGCCAGCAGCTCCGGGCTCTCCTACGAGCAGTACTTC. Its protein is CASSSGLSYEQYF. V usage is TRBV5-4 and J usage is TRBJ2-7; no firm D call. Deletions cut 3 bases from V and 0 bases from J, with 7 bases between. Germline CDR1 reads SGHNT; CDR2 reads YYREEE (reference sequence). The CDR3 consists of 13 residues.

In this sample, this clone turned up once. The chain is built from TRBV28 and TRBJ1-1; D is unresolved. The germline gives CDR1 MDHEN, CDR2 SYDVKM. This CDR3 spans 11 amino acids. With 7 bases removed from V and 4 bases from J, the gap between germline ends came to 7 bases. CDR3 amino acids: CASKLSTEAFF. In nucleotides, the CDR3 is TGTGCCAGCAAACTCAGCACTGAAGCTTTCTTT.

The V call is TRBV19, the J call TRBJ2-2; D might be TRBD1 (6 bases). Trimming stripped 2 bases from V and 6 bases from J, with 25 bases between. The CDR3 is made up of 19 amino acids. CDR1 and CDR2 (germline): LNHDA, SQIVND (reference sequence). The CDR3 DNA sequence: TGTGCCAGTAGTATATCTGAGCTGACAGGAACAGCCACCGCCGGGGAGCTGTTTTTT. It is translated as CASSISELTGTATAGELFF.

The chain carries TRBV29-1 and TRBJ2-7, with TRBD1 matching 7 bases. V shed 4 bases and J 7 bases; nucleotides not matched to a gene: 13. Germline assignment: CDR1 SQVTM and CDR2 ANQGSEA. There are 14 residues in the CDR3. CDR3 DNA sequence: TGCAGCGTTGCTACCGGGACAGCCCCTAGGGAGCAGTACTTC. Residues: CSVATGTAPREQYF.